Presented here are 5 T cell receptor beta chains from one specimen sequenced in a study of blood T cell repertoires in COVID-19. Sequencing used immunoSEQ multiplex PCR; TCRdb keeps in-frame clones, though not all of them. The sample carries about 460,000 clones, roughly nine tenths recorded once. The sample taken for sequencing was PBMCs or T cells enriched from blood (not recorded which). The source is a woman in her sixties who had recovered from COVID-19.

V and J are TRBV4-1 and TRBJ1-1; 9 bases match TRBD1. The CDR3 has 16 amino acids. V shed 6 bases and J 12 bases; nucleotides not matched to a gene: 20. The germline V gene encodes CDR1 MGHRA and CDR2 YSYEKL. CDR3 in amino acids: CASRLVPGQGLLESFF. In nucleotides, the CDR3 is TGCGCCAGCAGACTAGTCCCGGGACAGGGACTCCTTGAGTCTTTCTTT.

The rearrangement links TRBV11-3 to TRBJ2-1; 7 bases match TRBD2. The CDR3 is 15 amino acids. Germline lookup yields CDR1 SGHNT and CDR2 YENEEA. Trimming took 5 bases from V and 5 from J; bases not matched to a gene: 9. CDR3 sequence reads: CASSLVGGGNNEQFF. The CDR3 coding sequence is TGTGCCAGCAGCCTTGTGGGGGGGGGAAACAATGAGCAGTTCTTC. The full variable domain, its missing parts supplied by reference TRBV11-3 and TRBJ2-1, is EAGVVQSPRYKIIEKKQPVAFWCNPISGHNTLYWYLQNLGQGPELLIRYENEEAVDDSQLPKDRFSAERLKGVDSTLKIQPAELGDSAVYLCASSLVGGGNNEQFFGPGTRLTVL.

The chain uses TRBV5-1 and TRBJ1-1; perhaps TRBD1 as D (5 bases). CDR1 is SGHRS, CDR2 YFSETQ, per germline. The CDR3 extends over 15 amino acids. The V end was cut by 3 bases, the J end by 0 bases, with 12 bases between. The CDR3, as DNA: TGCGCCAGCAGCTCGCGACAGCAGCTGAACACTGAAGCTTTCTTT. Translating gives CASSSRQQLNTEAFF.

This rearrangement joins TRBV5-1 to TRBJ1-5; 9 bases fit TRBD1. From germline, CDR1 is SGHRS and CDR2 YFSETQ. The length of the CDR3 is 14 residues. Trimming cost V 4 bases and J 6 bases; bases outside gene matches: 5. CDR3 sequence reads: CASSLTGGGQPQHF. The CDR3 region has the DNA TGCGCCAGCAGCCTTACAGGGGGCGGTCAGCCCCAGCATTTT.

This rearrangement joins TRBV5-5 to TRBJ2-3, with 10 bases matching TRBD1. The germline V gene encodes CDR1 SGHKS and CDR2 YYEKEE (reference sequence). The CDR3 is 20 residues long. V dropped 4 bases and J dropped 4; count of bases not matched to a gene: 21. The CDR3 loop is CASSPTGTGAFGSRADTQYF. CDR3 in DNA: TGTGCCAGCAGCCCAACCGGGACAGGGGCCTTTGGGAGTAGGGCAGATACGCAGTATTTT.